This TCR beta chain was documented in a study of cytomegalovirus exposure and HLA in healthy donors. Study summary: Early released data had tens of millions of unique TCRs, all coming from HLA-typed donors. Study outcomes and limitations: About 87% or about 30% of the time was how often most TCR beta V segments were productive, according to an earlier analysis.

Each donor was nominally healthy when sampled (though unrecorded immune exposures were likely). A word on this clone: Its specificity is not known.

Primers included in the PCR were 60 Vbeta and 13 Jbeta primers. Measured with immunoSEQ multiplex PCR; TCRdb has only the in-frame clones, and not every one. The profile shows tens of thousands of clones, about 61% of them singletons. Source material: PBMCs. The clonotype was recovered from a woman aged 50 to 65 in good health and CMV-seronegative.

The CDR3 nucleotides are TGCGCCAGCAGCTTGGCCGGGGTAACGAACCCCTCTGGGGCCAACGTCCTGACTTTC. Protein: CASSLAGVTNPSGANVLTF. The chain carries TRBV5-1 and TRBJ2-6; possibly TRBD2 for D (5 bases). V was trimmed by 0 bases and J by 0 bases, leaving 16 bases between them. CDR1 and CDR2 from the germline V gene are SGHRS and YFSETQ. CDR3 size: 19 residues.